This T cell receptor (beta chain) derives from a study of chemoradiotherapy in HPV16-positive cancers (dated by TCRdb to the early 2020s). Notes on the research overall: Using functional T-cell assays on cells from a couple of HPV16-positive patients, the researchers defined candidate HPV-specific T-cell clones and common TCR motifs. The study asked whether T-cell immunity to the HPV oncoproteins E6 and E7 changes during chemoradiotherapy and whether this immunity affects survival. The candidate HPV-specific TCRs and motifs were subsequently tracked in TCR repertoires obtained from roughly 85 patients with HPV-related cancers. What the research found in general, with its limitations: The survival association was reported for HPV16-positive patients, and the functional definition of HPV-specific T cells was derived from only a couple of HPV16-positive patients. Expansion of candidate HPV-specific clones and E7-related TCR motifs was observed in the tumor microenvironment during treatment, whereas no such expansion was observed for non-HPV-specific T cells. In HPV16-positive patients, expansion of HPV-responsive T cells during chemoradiotherapy was associated with improved recurrence-free survival.

A note on this clone: This receptor's antigen is unknown. No base quality information exists; no much larger clone differs at one position.

Libraries came from the immunoSEQ multiplex PCR assay. Held by TCRdb, this immuneACCESS table contains in-frame sequences only and omits some clones. Under half of the omission traces to an unresolved V gene where checked; the cause of the rest is unknown. The sample table holds approximately 38,000 clones, of which around 80% were seen once. The top ten constitute 3.5% to 4% of the sample. Repertoires were sampled repeatedly over the course of chemoradiotherapy so that clonal expansion in the tumor microenvironment could be followed. V is trimmed back by 3 bases and J by 7 bases, and the junction contains 7 bases that no gene match accounts for. Taken from the germline V gene (reference sequence), the CDR1 and CDR2 loops are GTSNPN and SVGIG. The CDR3 contains 14 residues, cysteine and phenylalanine counted. Only the CDR3 portion is preserved as DNA: 42 bases, with reading frame beginning at the first base.

The specimen comprised blood, sampled from a patient who underwent chemoradiotherapy. The source is a human donor with HPV-associated anogenital cancer. The chain uses TRBV30 and TRBJ1-1, with TRBD1 matching 11 junction bases. For the CDR3, the sequence is CAWRGQGASYEAFF. The DNA reads as follows: TGTGCCTGGAGAGGACAGGGGGCTAGCTATGAAGCTTTCTTT.